This TCR beta chain stems from a study of lymphopenia after photon versus proton radiotherapy. The protocol was immunoSEQ multiplex PCR, while the TCRdb copy is restricted to in-frame clones and leaves out a portion. The sample lists about 65,000 clones; about 89% were seen once. Study-level results: After the lymphocyte nadir, photon-treated repertoires showed oligoclonal expansion, especially of CD8+ Temra cells.

A word on this clone: What it binds is unknown.

This CDR3 is built from 14 residues. V lost 1 base and J lost 0, with 6 bases in between. Germline V lookup: CDR1 LNHNV, CDR2 YYDKDF (reference sequence). The sample here was peripheral blood, taken from a patient treated with proton-based radiotherapy. This clonotype was sampled from a man older than 75 with esophageal cancer. The chain has TRBV15 and TRBJ1-2, with D hard to call. CDR3 nucleotides: TGTGCCACCAGCAGAGGTGGGGCTAACTATGGCTACACCTTC. Translating gives CATSRGGANYGYTF. The whole variable domain, remainder taken from reference TRBV15 and TRBJ1-2, is DAMVIQNPRYQVTQFGKPVTLSCSQTLNHNVMYWYQQKSSQAPKLLFHYYDKDFNNEADTPDNFQSRRPNTSFCFLDIRSPGLGDTAMYLCATSRGGANYGYTFGSGTRLTVV.